The clone carrying this TCR beta chain occurred many times. Antigen specificity is unknown. With 10 bases removed from V and 3 bases from J, the gap between germline ends came to 10 bases. Germline V gives CDR1 WNHNN, CDR2 SYGVQD (reference sequence). The CDR3 is made up of 12 amino acids. This sample was included in a study of response to subunit inactivated influenza vaccine. Findings of the study overall: After each seasonal influenza vaccination, few new T cells are recruited, the authors suggested.

TCRdb re-analysed the RT-PCR reads in MiXCR, keeping a single row per CDR3 protein. There are about 500,000 distinct CDR3 sequences in the sample; 15% to 20% occur only once, and 3% lies in the top ten. The source is a man aged 50-75 years who received an inactivated influenza vaccine. The V call is TRBV10-1, the J call TRBJ1-3; no definite D call. The input for sequencing was CD4+ T cells sorted from PBMCs, taken roughly 24 months after vaccination. The CDR3 sequence: CAKREIGNTIYF. The CDR3 DNA is TGCGCCAAGAGGGAGATTGGAAACACCATATATTTT.